This T cell receptor beta chain is from a study of Tregs in tolerant kidney transplant recipients. The table came from immunoSEQ multiplex PCR; TCRdb's copy has only in-frame clones and leaves some out. The table lists tens of thousands of clones, approximately 87% of them singletons. Mixed chimerism was transient after nonmyeloablative marrow transplants from related graft donors. Unstimulated regulatory T cells (CD4+CD25+CD127-), CD4+CD25- non-regulatory cells, CD4 and CD8 cells were FACS-sorted from thawed PBMCs. Trimming cost V 4 bases and J 0 bases; bases outside gene matches: 6. CDR1 is SGHVS and CDR2 is FNYEAQ in the germline V gene. This CDR3 is built from 16 residues. Whole-study results and caveats: Validation in larger populations is needed because few patients were studied. Tregs expanded with activated donor B cells seemed most donor-specific. This study did not directly address biological reproducibility.

Only one count was recorded for this clone. Its target is not known. The chain uses TRBV7-6 and TRBJ2-3; TRBD2 matches 8 bases. The sample consisted of CD4+ T cells from blood (PBMCs), taken 6 months after the transplant. The sequence came from a human patient who received a combined kidney and bone marrow transplant. The graft donor may be the source of some T cells. The CDR3, as DNA: TGTGCCAGCAGCTCCCGGCGGGGGGTTAGCACAGATACGCAGTATTTT. Protein: CASSSRRGVSTDTQYF.